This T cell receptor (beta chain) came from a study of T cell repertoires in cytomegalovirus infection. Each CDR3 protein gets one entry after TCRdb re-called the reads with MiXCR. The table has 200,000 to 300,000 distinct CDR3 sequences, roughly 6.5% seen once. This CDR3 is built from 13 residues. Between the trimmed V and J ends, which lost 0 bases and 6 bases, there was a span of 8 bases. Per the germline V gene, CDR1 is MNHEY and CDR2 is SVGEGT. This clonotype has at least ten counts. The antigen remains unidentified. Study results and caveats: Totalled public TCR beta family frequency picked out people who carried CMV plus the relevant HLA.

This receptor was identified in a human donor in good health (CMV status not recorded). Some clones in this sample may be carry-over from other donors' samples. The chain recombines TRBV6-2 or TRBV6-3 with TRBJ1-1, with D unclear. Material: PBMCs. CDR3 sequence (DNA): TGTGCCAGCAGTTACTCCCACGCGGCTGAAGCTTTCTTT. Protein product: CASSYSHAAEAFF.